What follows are 27 T cell receptor beta chains derived from one specimen sequenced in a study of cytomegalovirus exposure and HLA in healthy donors. This PCR relied on a set of 60 Vbeta primers and 13 Jbeta primers. The method was immunoSEQ multiplex PCR; TCRdb's version includes in-frame clones alone and lacks a portion of them. This sample has 50,000 to 60,000 clones, with around three quarters found just once. Sequenced input: PBMCs. The source is a female donor in good health and CMV-seronegative.

V gene TRBV6-5 combines with J gene TRBJ1-2, with a possible D match to TRBD1 (6 bases). V lost 3 bases and J 7 bases, leaving 9 bases between the germline ends. CDR1 is MNHEY and CDR2 is SVGAGI in the germline V gene. The CDR3 runs to 12 residues. CDR3 sequence (DNA): TGTGCCAGCAGTTATAACAGGGTTGGCTACACCTTC. This gives the protein CASSYNRVGYTF.

V gene TRBV5-5 combines with J gene TRBJ1-5; a weak D match, TRBD1 (5 bases). Between the trimmed V and J ends, which lost 4 bases and 2 bases, there was a span of 13 bases. The germline CDR1 and CDR2 sequences are SGHKS and YYEKEE (reference sequence). This CDR3 contains 15 residues. As DNA, the CDR3 is TGTGCCAGCAGCCCATGGGGGGAGGGCAATCAGCCCCAGCATTTT. Residues: CASSPWGEGNQPQHF.

The chain is built from TRBV5-4 and TRBJ2-1, with TRBD1 matching over 7 bases. The length of the CDR3 is 12 residues. V trimming: 4 bases; J trimming: 10 bases; junction bases outside the gene matches: 5. Germline lookup yields CDR1 SGHNT and CDR2 YYREEE (reference sequence). CDR3 bases: TGTGCCAGCAGCCAGGGACAGCCAGAGCAGTTCTTC. Translating gives CASSQGQPEQFF.

The chain couples TRBV2 to TRBJ2-7; D ambiguous. Germline-derived CDR1 and CDR2 are SNHLY and FYNNEI. With 4 bases removed from V and 6 bases from J, the gap between germline ends came to 19 bases. This CDR3 has 15 amino acids. The CDR3 nucleotides read TGTGCCAGCAGTGCCGAGGCTTTCCTCGACTCCGAGCAGTACTTC. This encodes CASSAEAFLDSEQYF.

V usage is TRBV4-2 and J usage is TRBJ1-2; D possibly corresponds to TRBD1 (5 bases). Germline V lookup: CDR1 LGHNA, CDR2 YNFKEQ. Deletions cut 0 bases from V and 7 bases from J, with 21 bases between. The CDR3 is made up of 17 amino acids. CDR3 nucleotide sequence: TGTGCCAGCAGCCAAGATCGAGGAACCCCTGGGGCCTCTGGCTACACCTTC. Residues: CASSQDRGTPGASGYTF.

The table lists this clone with a count of one. CDR3 coding DNA: TGCGCCAGCAGCTTACCCCGGGACAGGGGGACCGAAAGGGACACCATATATTTT. Translated: CASSLPRDRGTERDTIYF. The chain recombines TRBV5-1 with TRBJ1-3, with 11 bases fitting TRBD1. V trimming: 2 bases; J trimming: 8 bases; junction bases outside the gene matches: 15. The CDR3 covers 18 residues. Germline CDR1 is SGHRS and CDR2 is YFSETQ.

The rearrangement links TRBV19 to TRBJ1-1, with 7 nucleotides matching TRBD1. This CDR3 is 13 amino acids long. CDR1 is LNHDA, CDR2 SQIVND, per germline (reference sequence). Trimming at V came to 5 bases and at J to 11 bases, leaving 11 bases not matched to a gene. The CDR3 protein is CASSLSPRGQAFF. Here the CDR3 DNA reads TGTGCCAGTAGTTTATCCCCCAGGGGACAGGCTTTCTTT.

The rearrangement links TRBV5-1 to TRBJ1-2, with D perhaps TRBD1 (5 bases). This CDR3 has 14 residues. Germline CDR1 is SGHRS and CDR2 is YFSETQ. Trimming stripped 4 bases from V and 6 bases from J, with 16 bases between. The CDR3 nucleotides read TGCGCCAGCAGCCCCGAGGGACTGCCGGATGGCTACACCTTC. This codes for CASSPEGLPDGYTF.

V is TRBV5-4 and J is TRBJ2-7, with D hard to call. Between the trimmed V and J ends, which lost 3 bases and 3 bases, there was a span of 19 bases. This CDR3 spans 16 amino acids. The germline gives CDR1 SGHNT, CDR2 YYREEE (reference sequence). The CDR3 region has the DNA TGTGCCAGCAGCTCGGCACAGACAAGATCCTTCTACGAGCAGTACTTC. This codes for CASSSAQTRSFYEQYF.

This chain links TRBV6-5 with TRBJ1-4; 7 positions match TRBD1. V was clipped by 4 bases and J by 7 bases; unmatched bases: 6. The length of the CDR3 is 14 residues. Germline CDR1 is MNHEY and CDR2 is SVGAGI. The CDR3 sequence is CASSFRTGSEKLFF. The CDR3 coding sequence is TGTGCCAGCAGTTTCCGGACAGGCTCTGAAAAACTGTTTTTT.

This chain uses TRBV9 with TRBJ1-2; perhaps TRBD1 as D (5 bases). The CDR3 is 15 amino acids. CDR1 is SGDLS and CDR2 is YYNGEE in the germline V gene. V was pared by 3 bases and J by 2 bases, with 14 bases between. The CDR3 protein is CASSASVAGNYGYTF. In DNA, the CDR3 is TGTGCCAGCAGCGCGTCAGTTGCAGGGAACTATGGCTACACCTTC.

This clone was counted a single time. V is TRBV5-4 and J is TRBJ2-2, with D uncertain. The CDR3 extends over 14 amino acids. CDR1 and CDR2 from the germline V gene are SGHNT and YYREEE (reference sequence). Trimming removed 2 bases at V and 3 bases at J, with 8 bases between. CDR3 amino acids: CASSFLSDTGELFF. DNA for the CDR3: TGTGCCAGCAGCTTTCTAAGCGACACCGGGGAGCTGTTTTTT.

This sequence joins TRBV18 and TRBJ2-1; no firm D call. The germline V and J ends were trimmed by 3 bases and 7 bases, with 10 bases remaining between them. Per the germline V gene, CDR1 is KGHSH and CDR2 is LQKENI. This CDR3 is built from 13 residues. CDR3 sequence (DNA): TGTGCCAGCTCACCCCTGTCAGTGAATGAGCAGTTCTTC. The encoded protein is CASSPLSVNEQFF.

The chain joins TRBV6-1 to TRBJ1-4, with D maybe TRBD1 (5 bases). Germline V gene sequence: CDR1 MNHNS, CDR2 SASEGT. V was clipped by 10 bases and J by 4 bases, with 13 bases between them. The CDR3 has 13 amino acids. The CDR3 sequence: CATYDRGNEKLFF. The CDR3 coding sequence is TGTGCCACTTACGACAGAGGTAATGAAAAACTGTTTTTT.

The J gene is TRBJ1-6, the V gene TRBV6-5, with a weak D call TRBD1 (5 bases). Germline CDR1 MNHEY, CDR2 SVGAGI. The CDR3 runs to 14 residues. V gave up 3 bases and J gave up 10 bases, with 13 bases separating them. The CDR3 DNA reads as TGTGCCAGCAGTTATCAGGGTACTGGCTCACCCCTCCACTTT. Amino acids: CASSYQGTGSPLHF.

This rearrangement joins TRBV19 to TRBJ1-5; D may be TRBD1 (6 bases). Germline V CDR1 and CDR2: LNHDA, SQIVND (reference sequence). The CDR3 sequence is 11 residues long. Trimming removed 9 bases from V and 6 bases from J, with 9 bases in between. CDR3 sequence: CARQGPQPQHF. CDR3 sequence (DNA): TGTGCCAGACAGGGACCTCAGCCCCAGCATTTT.

This chain joins TRBV20-1 and TRBJ1-3, with 7 bases aligning to TRBD1. The CDR3 runs 11 residues. The V gene's germline CDR1 is DFQATT and CDR2 SNEGSKA (reference sequence). V was pared by 7 bases and J by 4 bases, with 1 base of the junction left unmatched. The DNA for the CDR3 is TGCAGTGGGGGACAGGGAAACACCATATATTTT. The encoded protein is CSGGQGNTIYF.

The rearrangement joins TRBV2 to TRBJ1-3; D remains unclear. Germline CDR1 is SNHLY and CDR2 is FYNNEI. Trimming shortened V by 4 bases and J by 2 bases, and 18 bases separated the two germline ends. There are 17 residues in the CDR3. CDR3: CASSGSIFNTAGNTIYF. The CDR3, as DNA: TGTGCCAGCAGTGGCTCTATTTTTAATACGGCTGGAAACACCATATATTTT.

The CDR3 region has the DNA TGCGCCAGCAGTCACGGGACAGGGAGGGTAGGAGATGAGCAGTTCTTC. Its translation: CASSHGTGRVGDEQFF. This chain joins TRBV10-1 and TRBJ2-1; 9 bases agree with TRBD1. CDR3 length: 16 amino acids. Germline values: CDR1 WNHNN, CDR2 SYGVQD (reference sequence). V lost 5 bases and J lost 8; bases outside the gene matches: 13.

V and J are TRBV2 and TRBJ1-2, with 8 nucleotides matching TRBD1. V was clipped by 6 bases and J by 7 bases; unmatched bases: 1. This CDR3 spans 11 amino acids. Germline lookup yields CDR1 SNHLY and CDR2 FYNNEI. In DNA, the CDR3 is TGTGCCAGCAGGACAGGGGCTGGCTACACCTTC. It codes for CASRTGAGYTF.

The rearrangement links TRBV28 to TRBJ1-2; D perhaps matches TRBD1 (6 bases). Germline V gives CDR1 MDHEN, CDR2 SYDVKM. The CDR3 sequence is 15 residues long. Deletions cut 5 bases from V and 0 bases from J, with 13 bases between. CDR3: CASSAGQITNYGYTF. The CDR3 nucleotides are TGTGCCAGCAGTGCAGGACAGATAACTAACTATGGCTACACCTTC.

CDR3 region: CASEDRGLVTEAFF. Written as DNA, the CDR3 is TGTGCCAGTGAAGACAGGGGGCTGGTCACTGAAGCTTTCTTT. V and J are TRBV19 and TRBJ1-1; 10 nucleotides align to TRBD1. The V gene end was trimmed by 8 bases and the J gene end by 4 bases; junction bases not matched to a gene: 7. CDR3 length: 14 residues. Looked up from germline, CDR1 is LNHDA and CDR2 is SQIVND (reference sequence).

This rearrangement joins TRBV30 to TRBJ2-1; 9 bases are shared with TRBD2. The CDR3 has 13 residues. V shed 0 bases and J 15 bases; nucleotides not matched to a gene: 9. In germline, CDR1 is GTSNPN, CDR2 SVGIG (reference sequence). This CDR3 is CAWSVVSGGPWFF. CDR3 coding DNA: TGTGCCTGGAGTGTAGTTAGCGGGGGTCCGTGGTTCTTC.

DNA for the CDR3: TGTGCCAGCAGCCGCGGGTGGGGCGGCCAGGGGCAAGAGACCCAGTACTTC. Translated, it gives CASSRGWGGQGQETQYF. The V gene is TRBV7-2, the J gene TRBJ2-5; weak D call: TRBD1 (6 bases). V dropped 5 bases and J dropped 2 bases, with 21 bases sitting between them. The CDR3 is 17 residues long. CDR1 is SGHTA and CDR2 is FQGNSA in the germline V gene.

The chain carries TRBV29-1 and TRBJ2-6; 11 nucleotides agree with TRBD1. The CDR3 has 16 amino acids. Trimming removed 6 bases from V and 1 base from J; junction bases left unmatched: 5. Germline V gene lookup returns CDR1 SQVTM and CDR2 ANQGSEA. CDR3 nucleotides: TGCAGCGTGGCGGGACAGGGGGGTTCTGGGGCCAACGTCCTGACTTTC. This codes for CSVAGQGGSGANVLTF.

This clone was recorded once. The chain couples TRBV4-2 to TRBJ1-5; 7 positions agree with TRBD1. The CDR3 has 20 residues. Germline CDR1 and CDR2: LGHNA and YNFKEQ. V lost 0 bases to trimming and J lost 2 bases; unmatched junction nucleotides: 16. For the CDR3, the DNA is TGTGCCAGCAGCCAAGATCCGCGTGGCCGAATAGGGACAGGCAATCAGCCCCAGCATTTT. Protein: CASSQDPRGRIGTGNQPQHF.

The rearrangement joins TRBV29-1 to TRBJ1-4; D call uncertain. Trimming pared 6 bases from V and 5 bases from J, leaving 10 bases between. The CDR3 is 12 amino acids. Germline CDR1 reads SQVTM; CDR2 reads ANQGSEA. CDR3 region: CSVSLLNEKLFF. CDR3 nucleotides: TGCAGCGTGTCCTTATTAAATGAAAAACTGTTTTTT.